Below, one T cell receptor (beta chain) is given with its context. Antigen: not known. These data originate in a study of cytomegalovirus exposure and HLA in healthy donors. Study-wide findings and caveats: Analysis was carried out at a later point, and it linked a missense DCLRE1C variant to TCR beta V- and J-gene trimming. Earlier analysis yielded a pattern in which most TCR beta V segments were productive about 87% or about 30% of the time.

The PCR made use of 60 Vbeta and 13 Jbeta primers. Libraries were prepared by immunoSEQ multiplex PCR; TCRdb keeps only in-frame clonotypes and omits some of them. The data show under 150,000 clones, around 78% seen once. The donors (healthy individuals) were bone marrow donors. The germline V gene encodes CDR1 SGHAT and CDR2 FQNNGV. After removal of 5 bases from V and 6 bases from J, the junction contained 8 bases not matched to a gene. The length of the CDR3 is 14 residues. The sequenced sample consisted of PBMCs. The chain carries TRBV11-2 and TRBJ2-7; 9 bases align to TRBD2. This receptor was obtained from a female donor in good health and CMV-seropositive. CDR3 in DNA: TGTGCCAGCAGCCCCCTCCGCGGGAGGGGCGAGCAGTACTTC. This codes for CASSPLRGRGEQYF.